These 27 T cell receptor beta chains share one sample of origin, sequenced in a study of cytomegalovirus exposure and HLA in healthy donors. The PCR made use of 60 Vbeta and 13 Jbeta primers. Sequenced by immunoSEQ multiplex PCR; TCRdb stores in-frame clones only, minus some. This sample contains 70,000 or so clones. Sequenced sample: PBMCs. These TCRs come from a female donor in good health and CMV-seropositive.

The J gene is TRBJ2-1, the V gene TRBV5-4; tentatively, D is TRBD2 (5 bases). Trimming pared 4 bases from V and 6 bases from J, leaving 17 bases between. The CDR3 length is 15 residues. The germline gives CDR1 SGHNT, CDR2 YYREEE (reference sequence). The CDR3 DNA is TGTGCCAGCAGCCCAGGAAGAGGGTACTCCAATGAGCAGTTCTTC. Encoded protein: CASSPGRGYSNEQFF.

The genes are TRBV2 and TRBJ1-5, with D maybe TRBD1 (6 bases). V lost 6 bases and J 7 bases, leaving 13 bases between the germline ends. The CDR3 consists of 13 residues. Germline V lookup: CDR1 SNHLY, CDR2 FYNNEI. CDR3 sequence (DNA): TGTGCCAGCAGCCAGGGGATCGGGCAGCCCCAGCATTTT. It encodes CASSQGIGQPQHF.

This chain uses TRBV30 with TRBJ1-4; D unclear. The V and J ends lost 2 bases and 5 bases respectively, with 9 bases between them. CDR3 length: 13 amino acids. Germline assignment: CDR1 GTSNPN and CDR2 SVGIG (reference sequence). CDR3 DNA sequence: TGTGCCTGGAGTCGGGGAAGGAATGAAAAACTGTTTTTT. Protein: CAWSRGRNEKLFF.

The V and J genes are TRBV18 and TRBJ1-4; D is possibly TRBD1 (6 bases). CDR1 KGHSH and CDR2 LQKENI come from the germline V gene. The CDR3 contains 15 residues. V lost 1 base and J 5 bases, leaving 11 bases between the germline ends. CDR3 nucleotide sequence: TGTGCCAGCTCACCACAGGACAGCCAAAATGAAAAACTGTTTTTT. This encodes CASSPQDSQNEKLFF.

This rearrangement joins TRBV2 to TRBJ1-6, with 8 bases fitting TRBD1. The CDR3 is 15 residues long. Looked up from germline, CDR1 is SNHLY and CDR2 is FYNNEI. V trimming: 1 base; J trimming: 9 bases; junction bases outside the gene matches: 5. The CDR3 nucleotides read TGTGCCAGCAGTGAAGGGACAGGGCATAGTTCACCCCTCCACTTT. This encodes CASSEGTGHSSPLHF.

This chain uses TRBV28 with TRBJ1-2; TRBD1 might be the D (5 bases). From germline, CDR1 is MDHEN and CDR2 SYDVKM. This CDR3 is built from 12 residues. The V end was cut by 5 bases, the J end by 8 bases, with 12 bases between. The DNA for the CDR3 is TGTGCCAGCAGTCGGGGGGTAACGGGCTACACCTTC. It codes for CASSRGVTGYTF.

The rearrangement uses TRBV29-1 and TRBJ2-1; the match to TRBD2 covers 8 bases. This CDR3 has 10 residues. CDR1 and CDR2 from the germline V gene are SQVTM and ANQGSEA. V was clipped by 6 bases and J by 12 bases; unmatched bases: 4. The CDR3 DNA sequence: TGCAGCGTGAGCGGGAGAGGGCAGTTCTTC. It encodes CSVSGRGQFF.

The V and J genes are TRBV30 and TRBJ1-2, with 7 bases aligning to TRBD1. There are 14 residues in the CDR3. Germline V gene sequence: CDR1 GTSNPN, CDR2 SVGIG (reference sequence). The V segment lost 8 bases and the J segment 2 bases; nucleotides outside the gene matches: 11. CDR3 sequence reads: CAATIQGSNYGYTF. DNA for the CDR3: TGTGCCGCAACTATACAGGGGTCCAACTATGGCTACACCTTC.

This sequence joins TRBV4-2 and TRBJ1-1, with D tentatively TRBD1 (5 bases). Trimming removed 0 bases from V and 2 bases from J, with 13 bases in between. Germline CDR1 is LGHNA and CDR2 is YNFKEQ. This CDR3 is built from 16 residues. The CDR3: CASSQDRGRGNTEAFF. CDR3 DNA sequence: TGTGCCAGCAGCCAAGATCGGGGGAGGGGTAACACTGAAGCTTTCTTT.

V gene TRBV6-1 combines with J gene TRBJ1-1, with D uncertain. The CDR3 totals 13 residues. The germline CDR1 and CDR2 sequences are MNHNS and SASEGT. The V gene lost 5 bases and the J gene lost 6 bases, with 13 bases spanning the gap. This CDR3 is CASSLTYAAEAFF. The DNA for the CDR3 is TGTGCCAGCAGTCTTACCTACGCCGCTGAAGCTTTCTTT.

V usage is TRBV6-5 and J usage is TRBJ1-2; 9 nucleotides match TRBD1. Germline lookup yields CDR1 MNHEY and CDR2 SVGAGI. CDR3 length equals 14 residues. V shed 6 bases, J shed 6 bases, and the junction held 8 bases outside the gene matches. CDR3 DNA sequence: TGTGCCAGCAGGGAACAGGGGGCATTCGATGGCTACACCTTC. Residues: CASREQGAFDGYTF.

The chain has TRBV29-1 and TRBJ2-5; D is possibly TRBD1 (5 bases). Trimming took 6 bases from V and 4 from J, leaving 15 bases between them. The length of the CDR3 is 13 residues. Germline V gene sequence: CDR1 SQVTM, CDR2 ANQGSEA. The CDR3 sequence: CSVDGQGVETQYF. The CDR3 DNA sequence: TGCAGCGTCGATGGCCAGGGTGTAGAGACCCAGTACTTC. The whole variable domain, filled in from reference TRBV29-1 and TRBJ2-5, reads SAVISQKPSRDICQRGTSLTIQCQVDSQVTMMFWYRQQPGQSLTLIATANQGSEATYESGFVIDKFPISRPNLTFSTLTVSNMSPEDSSIYLCSVDGQGVETQYFGPGTRLLVL.

The CDR3 sequence is CASSQVTTGKGYEQYF. CDR3 nucleotide sequence: TGTGCCAGCAGCCAAGTTACGACAGGGAAGGGGTACGAGCAGTACTTC. The V and J genes are TRBV4-2 and TRBJ2-7, with 7 bases matching TRBD1. Trimming removed 1 base from V and 4 bases from J; junction bases left unmatched: 10. Germline CDR1 and CDR2: LGHNA and YNFKEQ. The CDR3 contains 16 residues.

The chain carries TRBV9 and TRBJ2-5, with TRBD1 matching 7 bases. The CDR3 is made up of 16 amino acids. Germline loops: CDR1 SGDLS, CDR2 YYNGEE. J lost 3 bases, V lost 4 bases, and 12 bases had no gene match. CDR3 sequence (DNA): TGTGCCAGCAGCCCTCAAGACAGGGCCTCGGAAGAGACCCAGTACTTC. It is translated as CASSPQDRASEETQYF. Full variable domain (missing parts from reference TRBV9 and TRBJ2-5): DSGVTQTPKHLITATGQRVTLRCSPRSGDLSVYWYQQSLDQGLQFLIQYYNGEERAKGNILERFSAQQFPDLHSELNLSSLELGDSALYFCASSPQDRASEETQYFGPGTRLLVL.

The chain carries TRBV19 and TRBJ1-1; D unclear. The V end was cut by 3 bases, the J end by 0 bases, with 5 bases between. CDR3 length equals 13 residues. Germline CDR1 reads LNHDA; CDR2 reads SQIVND (reference sequence). The CDR3 region is CASSITVNTEAFF. For the CDR3, the DNA is TGTGCCAGTAGTATCACAGTGAACACTGAAGCTTTCTTT.

The chain is built from TRBV11-3 and TRBJ1-1; a weak D match, TRBD1 (6 bases). The CDR3 loop spans 14 amino acids. V was pared by 5 bases and J by 1 base, with 11 bases between. Looked up from germline, CDR1 is SGHNT and CDR2 is YENEEA. The CDR3 DNA reads TGTGCCAGCAGCATGGGACAACAGAACACTGAAGCTTTCTTT. Translated: CASSMGQQNTEAFF.

As regards this clone: Other DNA sequences in this sample translate to the same CDR3. This chain joins TRBV6-5 and TRBJ2-6, with a tentative D call TRBD1 (6 bases). V was clipped by 5 bases and J by 0 bases, with 8 bases between them. The CDR3 has 15 amino acids. CDR1 is MNHEY, CDR2 SVGAGI, per germline. The CDR3 is CASSTGLSGANVLTF. Here the CDR3 DNA reads TGTGCCAGCAGTACAGGGCTCTCTGGGGCCAACGTCCTGACTTTC.

The V call is TRBV7-9, the J call TRBJ1-2; the D gene is possibly TRBD1 (5 bases). V was clipped by 2 bases and J by 1 base, with 14 bases between them. The CDR3 covers 16 residues. CDR1 is SEHNR, CDR2 FQNEAQ, per germline (reference sequence). The CDR3 loop reads CASSLFPLDSNYGYTF. Here the CDR3 DNA reads TGTGCCAGCAGCTTATTCCCCCTTGACAGTAACTATGGCTACACCTTC.

The rearrangement joins TRBV6-1 to TRBJ2-7; tentative D call: TRBD1 (6 bases). Trimming removed 3 bases from V and 2 bases from J, with 14 bases in between. The length of the CDR3 is 15 residues. Germline-derived CDR1 and CDR2 are MNHNS and SASEGT. The CDR3 region has the DNA TGTGCCAGCAGTGACCTGGCAGGGGATGCCTACGAGCAGTACTTC. This gives the protein CASSDLAGDAYEQYF.

This chain joins TRBV4-3 and TRBJ1-1; the D is unclear. Germline V gives CDR1 LGHNA, CDR2 YSLEER. V was pared by 3 bases and J by 2 bases, with 22 bases between. The CDR3 is 18 amino acids. CDR3 DNA: TGCGCCAGCAGCCAGAGTCGGGAGCCAACAATTCTTAACACTGAAGCTTTCTTT. Amino acid sequence: CASSQSREPTILNTEAFF.

The rearrangement joins TRBV30 to TRBJ2-7, with TRBD2 as a possible D gene (5 bases). Germline CDR1 GTSNPN, CDR2 SVGIG (reference sequence). Deletions cut 2 bases from V and 2 bases from J, with 13 bases between. The CDR3 sequence is 14 residues long. The CDR3 DNA follows: TGTGCCTGGAGTTACGGACTGACCCCCTACGAGCAGTACTTC. Translated: CAWSYGLTPYEQYF.

The V gene is TRBV6-1, the J gene TRBJ1-3; 7 nucleotides align to TRBD1. This CDR3 region has 15 residues. V lost 2 bases and J lost 4; bases outside the gene matches: 5. Germline V gene sequence: CDR1 MNHNS, CDR2 SASEGT. CDR3: CASSEIDRAGNTIYF. Written as DNA, the CDR3 is TGTGCCAGCAGTGAAATCGACAGGGCGGGAAACACCATATATTTT.

This sequence joins TRBV18 and TRBJ2-5; TRBD1 matches at 9 bases. CDR1 and CDR2 (germline): KGHSH, LQKENI. The CDR3 consists of 13 residues. Trimming at V came to 5 bases and at J to 5 bases, leaving 3 bases not matched to a gene. CDR3 nucleotides: TGTGCCAGCTCAAACGACAGGGGGGAGACCCAGTACTTC. Translating it yields CASSNDRGETQYF.

The gene calls are TRBV30 and TRBJ2-7, with a tentative D call TRBD1 (6 bases). This CDR3 has 15 residues. Germline assignment: CDR1 GTSNPN and CDR2 SVGIG (reference sequence). V was shortened by 2 bases and J by 9 bases, with 23 bases between the two germline ends. The CDR3 DNA sequence: TGTGCCTGGAGTCTATATGTGACAGGACGTTCAGTGCAGTACTTC. Translated: CAWSLYVTGRSVQYF.

V gene TRBV13 combines with J gene TRBJ1-2, with D tentatively TRBD1 (5 bases). CDR1 is PRHDT and CDR2 is FYEKMQ in the germline V gene (reference sequence). This CDR3 contains 13 residues. V gave up 5 bases and J gave up 8 bases, with 15 bases separating them. CDR3 protein: CASSHGRGWGYTF. The CDR3 nucleotides read TGTGCCAGCAGCCATGGGAGGGGCTGGGGCTACACCTTC.

J is TRBJ2-7 and V is TRBV6-6; 9 positions agree with TRBD1. V shed 5 bases and J 7 bases; nucleotides not matched to a gene: 9. CDR1 and CDR2 from the germline V gene are MNHNY and SVGAGI (reference sequence). The CDR3 loop spans 14 amino acids. The CDR3 region is CASSTTGTGKEQYF. The CDR3 nucleotides read TGTGCCAGCAGTACGACCGGGACAGGGAAAGAGCAGTACTTC.

In the case of this clone: Germline is not matched at one junction end, which may reflect a read error. The chain links TRBV5-1 to TRBJ2-2; possible D gene TRBD1, 6 bases. From germline, CDR1 is SGHRS and CDR2 YFSETQ. The CDR3 runs 13 residues. The CDR3: CDSNIQGDGELFF. CDR3 in DNA: TGCGACAGCAATATACAGGGTGACGGGGAGCTGTTTTTT. The full variable domain, completed using reference TRBV5-1 and TRBJ2-2, is KAGVTQTPRYLIKTRGQQVTLSCSPISGHRSVSWYQQTPGQGLQFLFEYFSETQRNKGNFPGRFSGRQFSNSRSEMNVSTLELGDSALYLCDSNIQGDGELFFGEGSRLTVL.